Each of the 23 T cell receptor beta chains below was sequenced from the same sample in a study of beta chain features in type 1 diabetes. cDNA synthesis used the whole RNA isolate, giving expressed TCRB sequences. Profiled with immunoSEQ multiplex PCR; TCRdb holds only in-frame clones, not every one. This table holds about 660,000 clones, about 14% found once. Notes on the study in general: Shortening of TCRB CDR3s, moderate but significant, appeared in all four CD4+ subsets of Type 1 diabetes patients.

Antigen specificity for these receptors is unknown. Sequencing was done on a sample of naive CD4+ T cells from blood. Receptors originate from a man aged 18 to 29 with type 1 diabetes.

A few counts support this clone. This chain connects TRBV25-1 to TRBJ2-7; D remains unclear. CDR3 length equals 13 residues. Germline V gene sequence: CDR1 MGHDK, CDR2 SYGVNS. Trimming cost V 8 bases and J 2 bases, with 13 bases left between them. The CDR3 reads CASGLWGTYEQYF. The CDR3 DNA reads as TGTGCCAGCGGCTTGTGGGGTACCTACGAGCAGTACTTC.

This chain uses TRBV5-1 with TRBJ2-5; D not resolved. Looked up from germline, CDR1 is SGHRS and CDR2 is YFSETQ. Trimming took 0 bases from V and 5 from J, leaving 17 bases between them. This CDR3 contains 16 residues. The chain's CDR3 is CASSLEMAGRRETQYF. The CDR3 coding sequence is TGCGCCAGCAGCTTGGAGATGGCCGGACGCCGGGAGACCCAGTACTTC. Looking up the rest from reference TRBV5-1 and TRBJ2-5 gives the full variable domain: KAGVTQTPRYLIKTRGQQVTLSCSPISGHRSVSWYQQTPGQGLQFLFEYFSETQRNKGNFPGRFSGRQFSNSRSEMNVSTLELGDSALYLCASSLEMAGRRETQYFGPGTRLLVL.

The chain carries TRBV6-1 and TRBJ2-3; unclear D gene. This CDR3 contains 14 residues. V was trimmed by 5 bases and J by 4 bases, leaving 13 bases between them. Germline CDR1 MNHNS, CDR2 SASEGT. The CDR3 sequence: CASSFDINPDTQYF. The CDR3 coding sequence is TGTGCCAGCAGTTTCGACATCAATCCAGATACGCAGTATTTT.

This clone has just a few counts. V usage is TRBV28 and J usage is TRBJ2-7, with D maybe TRBD1 (6 bases). Looked up from germline, CDR1 is MDHEN and CDR2 is SYDVKM. Trimming removed 6 bases from V and 1 base from J, with 16 bases in between. There are 15 residues in the CDR3. The CDR3 is CASSRPGQTSYEQYF. The DNA of the CDR3 is TGTGCCAGCAGCAGACCTGGACAGACATCCTACGAGCAGTACTTC. Variable domain in full (rest from reference TRBV28 and TRBJ2-7): DVKVTQSSRYLVKRTGEKVFLECVQDMDHENMFWYRQDPGLGLRLIYFSYDVKMKEKGDIPEGYSVSREKKERFSLILESASTNQTSMYLCASSRPGQTSYEQYFGPGTRLTVT.

This clone has only a few counts. The chain joins TRBV4-1 to TRBJ2-1; D tentatively fits TRBD1 or TRBD2 (5 bases each). The length of the CDR3 is 17 residues. CDR1 MGHRA and CDR2 YSYEKL come from the germline V gene. V was trimmed by 2 bases and J by 0 bases, leaving 14 bases between them. Here the CDR3 reads CASSQKGTSPSYNEQFF. For the CDR3, the DNA is TGCGCCAGCAGCCAAAAGGGGACCAGTCCCTCCTACAATGAGCAGTTCTTC.

This clone was counted a few times. V and J are TRBV6-5 and TRBJ1-4; TRBD1 might be the D (5 bases). The CDR3 runs to 15 residues. Germline V gene data show CDR1 as MNHEY and CDR2 as SVGAGI. With 5 bases removed from V and 8 bases from J, the gap between germline ends came to 18 bases. CDR3 sequence: CASSRSRDPGEKLFF. CDR3 in DNA: TGTGCCAGCAGTAGAAGCAGGGACCCCGGCGAAAAACTGTTTTTT.

The chain recombines TRBV4-1 with TRBJ2-5; 9 bases match TRBD1. This CDR3 is 17 amino acids long. V gave up 5 bases and J gave up 3 bases; unmatched junction bases: 13. The germline V gene encodes CDR1 MGHRA and CDR2 YSYEKL. CDR3 loop: CASSFRRWDRDKETQYF. The CDR3 region has the DNA TGCGCCAGCAGCTTCAGGAGGTGGGACAGGGATAAAGAGACCCAGTACTTC.

There are a few counts of this clone. The chain couples TRBV7-2 to TRBJ1-1; tentatively, D is TRBD1 (6 bases). Germline CDR1 is SGHTA and CDR2 is FQGNSA. The CDR3 is made up of 13 amino acids. Between the trimmed V and J ends, which lost 9 bases and 5 bases, there was a span of 16 bases. CDR3 sequence (DNA): TGTGCCAGTAGGACAGCCCTGGGGACTGAAGCTTTCTTT. Translating it yields CASRTALGTEAFF. The variable domain in full, with the rest retrieved from reference TRBV7-2 and TRBJ1-1, is GAGVSQSPSNKVTEKGKDVELRCDPISGHTALYWYRQSLGQGLEFLIYFQGNSAPDKSGLPSDRFSAERTGGSVSTLTIQRTQQEDSAVYLCASRTALGTEAFFGQGTRLTVV.

The CDR3 coding sequence is TGTGCCAGCAGCGTAGAAGCTGTGGGCTACACCTTC. Protein product: CASSVEAVGYTF. V and J are TRBV9 and TRBJ1-2; the D is unclear. Germline CDR1 is SGDLS and CDR2 is YYNGEE. The CDR3 length is 12 residues. Trimming took off 0 bases at V and 8 bases at J, with 8 bases between the two ends.

The table lists this clone with a few counts. The same CDR3 arises from other DNA sequences in this sample as well. CDR3 DNA sequence: TGTGCCATCAGTGAGTCTCTAGCGACAGATACGCAGTATTTT. It yields the protein CAISESLATDTQYF. The V gene is TRBV10-3, the J gene TRBJ2-3, with D maybe TRBD2 (6 bases). Deletions cut 0 bases from V and 3 bases from J, with 7 bases between. In germline, CDR1 is ENHRY, CDR2 SYGVKD. There are 14 residues in the CDR3.

The chain carries TRBV5-1 and TRBJ2-1, with TRBD2 matching 10 bases. J was trimmed by 7 bases and V by 7 bases; bases with no gene match: 11. This CDR3 contains 15 residues. Germline CDR1 reads SGHRS; CDR2 reads YFSETQ. The CDR3 coding sequence is TGCGCCAGCCGCCTTACAGGACTAGCGGAAAATGAGCAGTTCTTC. Its translation is CASRLTGLAENEQFF.

The gene calls are TRBV2 and TRBJ2-7; D is undetermined. Germline CDR1 reads SNHLY; CDR2 reads FYNNEI. V lost 6 bases, J lost 0 bases, and 12 bases lay in between. The CDR3 contains 14 residues. CDR3 nucleotides: TGTGCCAGCAGGAGCAGCCCGAGCTCCTACGAGCAGTACTTC. It translates to CASRSSPSSYEQYF. Filled out from reference TRBV2 and TRBJ2-7, the complete variable domain reads EPEVTQTPSHQVTQMGQEVILRCVPISNHLYFYWYRQILGQKVEFLVSFYNNEISEKSEIFDDQFSVERPDGSNFTLKIRSTKLEDSAMYFCASRSSPSSYEQYFGPGTRLTVT.

V and J are TRBV6-5 and TRBJ1-2; no definite D call. CDR3 length: 14 amino acids. Germline V gene sequence: CDR1 MNHEY, CDR2 SVGAGI. The V end was cut by 6 bases, the J end by 4 bases, with 15 bases between. CDR3 nucleotides: TGTGCCAGCAGCCCCGTACCGAATCTCTATGGCTACACCTTC. This gives the protein CASSPVPNLYGYTF.

This chain connects TRBV9 to TRBJ1-2; D possibly corresponds to TRBD1 (5 bases). CDR1 is SGDLS and CDR2 is YYNGEE in the germline V gene. V lost 6 bases, J lost 7 bases, and 22 bases lay in between. CDR3 length: 15 amino acids. For the CDR3, the DNA is TGTGCCAGCAACCCCAATTTCCGGGGGGAGGTTGGCTACACCTTC. This translates into CASNPNFRGEVGYTF.

The V call is TRBV7-9, the J call TRBJ2-1; perhaps TRBD1 as D (7 bases). Trimming took 7 bases from V and 2 from J, leaving 18 bases between them. Germline V CDR1 and CDR2: SEHNR, FQNEAQ (reference sequence). The CDR3 totals 16 residues. CDR3 sequence (DNA): TGTGCCAGCATCAAGCTTGGAGGGGGCGCCTACAATGAGCAGTTCTTC. It translates to CASIKLGGGAYNEQFF.

This rearrangement joins TRBV5-1 to TRBJ2-1; weak D call: TRBD2 (6 bases). The CDR3 is 14 amino acids. CDR1 is SGHRS and CDR2 is YFSETQ in the germline V gene. V shed 3 bases and J shed 5 bases, with 12 bases lying between them. CDR3 sequence reads: CASSSGLTHNEQFF. The CDR3 DNA is TGCGCCAGCAGCTCCGGACTAACCCACAATGAGCAGTTCTTC.

This clone has only a few counts. The rearrangement uses TRBV30 and TRBJ1-1, with D unresolved. The CDR3 is made up of 14 amino acids. Trimming removed 0 bases at V and 1 base at J, with 9 bases between. CDR1 GTSNPN and CDR2 SVGIG come from the germline V gene (reference sequence). Here the CDR3 DNA reads TGTGCCTGGAGTGTAGGGCCGGCGAACACTGAAGCTTTCTTT. Amino acids: CAWSVGPANTEAFF. Together with reference TRBV30 and TRBJ1-1, the CDR3 gives the full variable domain: SQTIHQWPATLVQPVGSPLSLECTVEGTSNPNLYWYRQAAGRGLQLLFYSVGIGQISSEVPQNLSASRPQDRQFILSSKKLLLSDSGFYLCAWSVGPANTEAFFGQGTRLTVV.

This clone was found a few times. V and J are TRBV27 and TRBJ1-1; weak D call: TRBD1 (5 bases). Trimming stripped 6 bases from V and 0 bases from J, with 11 bases between. Germline CDR1 reads MNHEY; CDR2 reads SMNVEV (reference sequence). There are 14 residues in the CDR3. CDR3 nucleotides: TGTGCCAGCAGACTCAGGGTAATGAACACTGAAGCTTTCTTT. Protein: CASRLRVMNTEAFF.

This chain joins TRBV18 and TRBJ1-5; 10 bases agree with TRBD1. Germline V gene data show CDR1 as KGHSH and CDR2 as LQKENI. Losses at the gene ends were 3 bases for V and 3 bases for J; bases not matched to a gene: 14. CDR3 length equals 19 residues. The CDR3 reads CASSPGQGERGGDNQPQHF. The CDR3 DNA follows: TGTGCCAGCTCACCCGGACAGGGGGAGCGGGGTGGCGACAATCAGCCCCAGCATTTT.

This clone has more than one count but fewer than ten. CDR3 amino acids: CASSAGNEQYF. The CDR3 bases are TGTGCCAGTAGCGCAGGGAACGAGCAGTACTTC. The chain links TRBV19 to TRBJ2-7; D is possibly TRBD1 (5 bases). CDR1 and CDR2 (germline): LNHDA, SQIVND (reference sequence). The CDR3 is 11 amino acids. V was pared by 6 bases and J by 5 bases, with 8 bases between.

This clone has just a few counts. The chain joins TRBV7-2 to TRBJ1-2, with a possible D match to TRBD1 (5 bases). Deletions cut 3 bases from V and 4 bases from J, with 15 bases between. The germline V gene has CDR1 SGHTA and CDR2 FQGNSA. This CDR3 comprises 15 residues. CDR3 DNA sequence: TGTGCCAGCAGCTTTCAGCCCTTCGGGGGCTATGGCTACACCTTC. It encodes CASSFQPFGGYGYTF.

This clone was detected a few times. The V and J genes are TRBV29-1 and TRBJ2-1, with D uncertain. V dropped 2 bases and J dropped 0 bases, with 8 bases sitting between them. Germline CDR1 SQVTM, CDR2 ANQGSEA. This CDR3 has 14 amino acids. As DNA, the CDR3 is TGCAGCGTTGAACTGCATACCTCCTACAATGAGCAGTTCTTC. It yields the protein CSVELHTSYNEQFF.

This clone was observed a handful of times. The chain recombines TRBV7-9 with TRBJ2-3; TRBD1 might be the D (5 bases). Germline-derived CDR1 and CDR2 are SEHNR and FQNEAQ (reference sequence). V lost 5 bases to trimming and J lost 8 bases, with 14 bases between them. This CDR3 has 13 residues. The DNA of the CDR3 is TGTGCCAGCAGCGATTCAGGGTTGTTTACGCAGTATTTT. Residues: CASSDSGLFTQYF.